This is a list of T cell receptor beta chains from one sample in a study of blood T cell repertoires in COVID-19. TCRdb's copy holds only in-frame clones and misses some; the assay was immunoSEQ multiplex PCR. Of under 250,000 clones in the sample, roughly 82% are singletons; the top ten hold approximately 13%. The sequencing sample was made of peripheral blood. The receptors derive from a human donor in a cohort sampled during active COVID-19. CDR3s include the opening cysteine and the closing phenylalanine or tryptophan. The D gene is left open where the match is weak. Rows give clone size only sometimes, using once, few, many, or a class for an expanded clone.

J gene: TRBJ2-6
V gene: TRBV2
D gene: TRBD1
clone size: .
CDR3 DNA: TGTGCCAGCAGTGATTACAGGGGGCCAAGTAGCTCTGGGGCCAACGTCCTGACTTTC
CDR3 protein: CASSDYRGPSSSGANVLTF

J gene: TRBJ2-5
V gene: TRBV5-1
D gene: .
clone size: few
CDR3 DNA: TGCGCCAGCAGCTCATTCCTGGGACAACAAGAGACCCAGTACTTC
CDR3 protein: CASSSFLGQQETQYF

J gene: TRBJ1-3
V gene: TRBV30
D gene: TRBD1
clone size: .
CDR3 DNA: TGTGCCTGGTCGGGACAGGGAGGAAACACCATATATTTT
CDR3 protein: CAWSGQGGNTIYF

J gene: TRBJ1-5
V gene: TRBV28
D gene: .
clone size: few
CDR3 DNA: TGTGCCAGCAGTTTAAGTAGTCAGCCCCAGCATTTT
CDR3 protein: CASSLSSQPQHF

J gene: TRBJ1-6
V gene: TRBV2
D gene: .
clone size: .
CDR3 DNA: TGTGCCACCCAGGGGCTAACTGGGTCACCCCTCCACTTT
CDR3 protein: CATQGLTGSPLHF

J gene: TRBJ2-7
V gene: TRBV11-2
D gene: TRBD1
clone size: few
CDR3 DNA: TGTGCCAGCAGCTTAACAAGGGGACAGGGGACTCGGGAGCAGTACTTC
CDR3 protein: CASSLTRGQGTREQYF

J gene: TRBJ2-3
V gene: TRBV28
D gene: TRBD2
clone size: .
CDR3 DNA: TGTGCCAGCAGGACTAGCCCAGATACGCAGTATTTT
CDR3 protein: CASRTSPDTQYF

J gene: TRBJ2-2
V gene: TRBV11-2
D gene: TRBD2
clone size: .
CDR3 DNA: TGTGCCAGCAGCGATAGCGGGATTAGGACCGGGGAGCTGTTTTTT
CDR3 protein: CASSDSGIRTGELFF

J gene: TRBJ2-7
V gene: TRBV28
D gene: TRBD1
clone size: .
CDR3 DNA: TGTGCCAGCAGTTTCCCCGCCCAACCGGGACAGGATGCCGAGCAGTACTTC
CDR3 protein: CASSFPAQPGQDAEQYF

J gene: TRBJ2-3
V gene: TRBV5-4
D gene: TRBD2
clone size: .
CDR3 DNA: TGTGCCAGCAGCTTGGCAACTAGCGGAGAATATACGCAGTATTTT
CDR3 protein: CASSLATSGEYTQYF